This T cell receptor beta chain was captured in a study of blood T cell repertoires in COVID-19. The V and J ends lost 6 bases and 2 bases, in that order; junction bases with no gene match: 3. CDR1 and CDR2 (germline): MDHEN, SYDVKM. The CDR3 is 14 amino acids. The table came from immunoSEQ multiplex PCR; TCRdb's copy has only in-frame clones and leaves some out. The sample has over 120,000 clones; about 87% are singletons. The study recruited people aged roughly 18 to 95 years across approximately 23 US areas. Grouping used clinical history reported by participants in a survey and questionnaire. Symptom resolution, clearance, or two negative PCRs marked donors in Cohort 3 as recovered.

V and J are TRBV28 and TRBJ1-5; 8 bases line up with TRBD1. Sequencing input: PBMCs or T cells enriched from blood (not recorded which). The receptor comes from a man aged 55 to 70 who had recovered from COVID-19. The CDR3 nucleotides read TGTGCCAGCAGCCTGACAGGGGGCAATCAGCCCCAGCATTTT. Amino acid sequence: CASSLTGGNQPQHF.